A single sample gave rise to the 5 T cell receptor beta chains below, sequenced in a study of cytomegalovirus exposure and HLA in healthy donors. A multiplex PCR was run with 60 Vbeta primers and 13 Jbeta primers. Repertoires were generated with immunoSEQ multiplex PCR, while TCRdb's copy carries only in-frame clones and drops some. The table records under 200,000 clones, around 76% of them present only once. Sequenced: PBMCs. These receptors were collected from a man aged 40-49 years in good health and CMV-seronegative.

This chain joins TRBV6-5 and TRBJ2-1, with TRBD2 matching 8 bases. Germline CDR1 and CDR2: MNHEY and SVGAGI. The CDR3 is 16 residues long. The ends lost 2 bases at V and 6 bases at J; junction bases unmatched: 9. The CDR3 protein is CASSYTGTRVTNEQFF. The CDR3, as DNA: TGTGCCAGCAGTTACACCGGGACTAGGGTCACCAATGAGCAGTTCTTC.

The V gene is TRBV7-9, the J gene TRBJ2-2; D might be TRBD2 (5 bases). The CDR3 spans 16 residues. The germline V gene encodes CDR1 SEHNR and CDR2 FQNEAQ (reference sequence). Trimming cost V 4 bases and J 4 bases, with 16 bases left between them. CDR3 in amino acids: CASSSTAGRGTGELFF. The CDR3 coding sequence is TGTGCCAGCAGCTCGACGGCGGGCCGGGGCACCGGGGAGCTGTTTTTT.

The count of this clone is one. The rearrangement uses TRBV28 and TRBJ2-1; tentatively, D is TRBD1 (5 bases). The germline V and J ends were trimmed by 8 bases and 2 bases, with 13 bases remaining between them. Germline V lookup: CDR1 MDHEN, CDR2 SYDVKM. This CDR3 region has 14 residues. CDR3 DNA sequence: TGTGCCAGCGGATATAGGGGTCCCTACAATGAGCAGTTCTTC. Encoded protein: CASGYRGPYNEQFF.

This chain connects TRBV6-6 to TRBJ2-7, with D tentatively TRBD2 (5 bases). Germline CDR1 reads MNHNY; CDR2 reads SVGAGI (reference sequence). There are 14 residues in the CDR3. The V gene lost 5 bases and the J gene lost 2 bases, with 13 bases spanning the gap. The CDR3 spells CASSPAAAAYEQYF. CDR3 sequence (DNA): TGTGCCAGCAGTCCAGCGGCTGCTGCCTACGAGCAGTACTTC.

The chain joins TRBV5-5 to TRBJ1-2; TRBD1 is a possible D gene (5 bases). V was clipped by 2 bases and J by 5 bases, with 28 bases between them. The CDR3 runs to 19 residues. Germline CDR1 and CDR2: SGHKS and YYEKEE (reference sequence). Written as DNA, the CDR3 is TGTGCCAGCAGCTTCAGTGGCACTAGTTACGGGACTGACGCATATGGCTACACCTTC. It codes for CASSFSGTSYGTDAYGYTF.